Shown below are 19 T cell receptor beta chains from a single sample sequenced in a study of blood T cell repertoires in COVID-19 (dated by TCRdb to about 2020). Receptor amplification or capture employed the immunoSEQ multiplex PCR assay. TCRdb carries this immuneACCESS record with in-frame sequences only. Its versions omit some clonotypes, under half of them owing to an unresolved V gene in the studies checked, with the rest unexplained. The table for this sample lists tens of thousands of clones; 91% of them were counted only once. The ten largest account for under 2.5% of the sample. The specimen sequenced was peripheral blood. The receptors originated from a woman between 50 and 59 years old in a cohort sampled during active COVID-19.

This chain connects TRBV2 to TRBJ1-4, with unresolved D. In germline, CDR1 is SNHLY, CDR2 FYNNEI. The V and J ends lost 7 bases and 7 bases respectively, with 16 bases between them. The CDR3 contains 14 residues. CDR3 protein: CASILSRSGEKLFF. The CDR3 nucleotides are TGTGCCAGCATTCTGTCCCGATCCGGTGAAAAACTGTTTTTT. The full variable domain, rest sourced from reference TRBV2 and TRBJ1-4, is EPEVTQTPSHQVTQMGQEVILRCVPISNHLYFYWYRQILGQKVEFLVSFYNNEISEKSEIFDDQFSVERPDGSNFTLKIRSTKLEDSAMYFCASILSRSGEKLFFGSGTQLSVL.

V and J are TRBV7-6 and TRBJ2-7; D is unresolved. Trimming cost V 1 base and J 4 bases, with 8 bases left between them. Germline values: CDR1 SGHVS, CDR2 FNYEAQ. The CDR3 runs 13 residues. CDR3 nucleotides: TGTGCCAGCAGCTTAGGGCACCCTTACGAGCAGTACTTC. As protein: CASSLGHPYEQYF.

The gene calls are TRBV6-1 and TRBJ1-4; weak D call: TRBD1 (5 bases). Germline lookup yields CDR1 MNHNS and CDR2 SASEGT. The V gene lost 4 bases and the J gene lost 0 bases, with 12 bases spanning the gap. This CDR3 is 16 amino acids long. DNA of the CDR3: TGTGCCAGCAGTGCCACCTGGACAACAACTAATGAAAAACTGTTTTTT. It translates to CASSATWTTTNEKLFF.

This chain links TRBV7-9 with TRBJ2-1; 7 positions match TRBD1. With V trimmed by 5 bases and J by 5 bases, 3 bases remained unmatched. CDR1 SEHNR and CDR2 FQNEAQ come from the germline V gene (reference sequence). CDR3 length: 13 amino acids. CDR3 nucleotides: TGTGCCAGCAGCAAACAGGGGCACAATGAGCAGTTCTTC. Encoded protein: CASSKQGHNEQFF.

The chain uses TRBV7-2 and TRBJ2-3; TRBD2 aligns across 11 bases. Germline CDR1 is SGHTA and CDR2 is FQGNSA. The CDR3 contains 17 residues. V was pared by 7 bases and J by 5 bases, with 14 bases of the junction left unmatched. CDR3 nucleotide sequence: TGTGCCAGCACCCTCCCACTAGCGGGAGTTACGGGAGATACGCAGTATTTT. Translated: CASTLPLAGVTGDTQYF.

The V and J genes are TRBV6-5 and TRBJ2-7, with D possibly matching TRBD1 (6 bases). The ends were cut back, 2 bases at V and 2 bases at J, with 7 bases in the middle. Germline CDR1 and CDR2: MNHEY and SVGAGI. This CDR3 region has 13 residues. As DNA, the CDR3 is TGTGCCAGCAGTTACCGGACAGCCTACGAGCAGTACTTC. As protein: CASSYRTAYEQYF.

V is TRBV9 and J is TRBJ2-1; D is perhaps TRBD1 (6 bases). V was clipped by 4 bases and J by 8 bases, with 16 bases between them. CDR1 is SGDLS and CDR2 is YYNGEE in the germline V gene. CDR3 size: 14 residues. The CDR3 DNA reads TGTGCCAGCAGCAACAGGGCCACGAGCGATGAGCAGTTCTTC. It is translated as CASSNRATSDEQFF.

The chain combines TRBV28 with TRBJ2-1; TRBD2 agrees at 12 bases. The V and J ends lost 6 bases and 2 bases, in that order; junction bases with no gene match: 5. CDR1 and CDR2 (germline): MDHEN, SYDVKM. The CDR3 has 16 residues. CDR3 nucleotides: TGTGCCAGCAGCAAAGCTAGCGGGAGGGCCTACAATGAGCAGTTCTTC. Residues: CASSKASGRAYNEQFF.

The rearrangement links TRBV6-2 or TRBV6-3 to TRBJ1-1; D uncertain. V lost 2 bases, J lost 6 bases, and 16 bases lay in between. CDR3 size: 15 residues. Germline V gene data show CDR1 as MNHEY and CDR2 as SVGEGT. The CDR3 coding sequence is TGTGCCAGCAGTTACCCGGACGGGGATCACGCTGAAGCTTTCTTT. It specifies CASSYPDGDHAEAFF.

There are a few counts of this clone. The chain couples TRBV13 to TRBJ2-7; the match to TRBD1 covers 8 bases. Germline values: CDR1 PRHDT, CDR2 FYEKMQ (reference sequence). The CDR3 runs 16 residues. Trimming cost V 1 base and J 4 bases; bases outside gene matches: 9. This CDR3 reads CASSLAFSGGRYEQYF. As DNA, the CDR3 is TGTGCCAGCAGCTTAGCTTTCTCAGGGGGCAGGTACGAGCAGTACTTC.

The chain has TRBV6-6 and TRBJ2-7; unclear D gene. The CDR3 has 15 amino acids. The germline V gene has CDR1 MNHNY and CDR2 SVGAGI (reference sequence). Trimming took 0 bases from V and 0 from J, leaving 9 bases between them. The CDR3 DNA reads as TGTGCCAGCAGTTACTCAGAGGCCTCCTCCTACGAGCAGTACTTC. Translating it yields CASSYSEASSYEQYF.

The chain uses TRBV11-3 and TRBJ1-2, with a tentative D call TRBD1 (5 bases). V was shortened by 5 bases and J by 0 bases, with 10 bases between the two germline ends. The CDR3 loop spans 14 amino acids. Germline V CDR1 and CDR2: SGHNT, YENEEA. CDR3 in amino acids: CASSLTAANYGYTF. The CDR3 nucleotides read TGTGCCAGCAGCCTGACAGCAGCTAACTATGGCTACACCTTC. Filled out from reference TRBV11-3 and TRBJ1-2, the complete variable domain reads EAGVVQSPRYKIIEKKQPVAFWCNPISGHNTLYWYLQNLGQGPELLIRYENEEAVDDSQLPKDRFSAERLKGVDSTLKIQPAELGDSAVYLCASSLTAANYGYTFGSGTRLTVV.

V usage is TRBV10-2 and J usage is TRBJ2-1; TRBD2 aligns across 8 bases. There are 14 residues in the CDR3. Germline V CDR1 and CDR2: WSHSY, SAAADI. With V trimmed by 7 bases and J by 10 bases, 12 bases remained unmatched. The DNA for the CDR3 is TGCGCCAGCACAATGCTAGCGGGTCCCAGCGAGCAGTTCTTC. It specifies CASTMLAGPSEQFF.

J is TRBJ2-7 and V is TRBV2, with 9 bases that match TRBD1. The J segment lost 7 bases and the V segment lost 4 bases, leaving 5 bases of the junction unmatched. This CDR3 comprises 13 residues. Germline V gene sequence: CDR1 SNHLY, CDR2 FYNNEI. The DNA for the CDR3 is TGTGCCAGCAGTGGGACAGGGGACGGGGAGCAGTACTTC. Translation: CASSGTGDGEQYF.

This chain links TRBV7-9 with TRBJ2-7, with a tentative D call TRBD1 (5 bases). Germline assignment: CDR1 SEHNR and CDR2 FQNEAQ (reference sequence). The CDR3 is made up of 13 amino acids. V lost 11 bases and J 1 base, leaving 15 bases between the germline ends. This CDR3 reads CAVEQDTSYEQYF. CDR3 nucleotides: TGTGCCGTCGAACAGGACACATCCTACGAGCAGTACTTC.

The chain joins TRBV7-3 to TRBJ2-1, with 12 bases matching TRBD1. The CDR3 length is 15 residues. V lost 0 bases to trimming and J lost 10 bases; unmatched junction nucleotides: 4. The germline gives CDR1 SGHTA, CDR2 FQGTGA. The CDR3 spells CASSLTGQGAGEQFF. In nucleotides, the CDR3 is TGTGCCAGCAGCTTAACGGGACAGGGGGCCGGGGAGCAGTTCTTC.

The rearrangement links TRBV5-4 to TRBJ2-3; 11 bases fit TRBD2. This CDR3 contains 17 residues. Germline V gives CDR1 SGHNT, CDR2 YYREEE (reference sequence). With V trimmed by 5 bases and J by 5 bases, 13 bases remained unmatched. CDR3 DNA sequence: TGTGCCAGCAGTGGCGCAATAGCGGGAGGGCCAGGAGATACGCAGTATTTT. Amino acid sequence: CASSGAIAGGPGDTQYF.

CDR3 nucleotides: TGCAGTGCTAGTTTCAGGGGCCTCTATAATTCACCCCTCCACTTT. Its protein is CSASFRGLYNSPLHF. This rearrangement joins TRBV20-1 to TRBJ1-6; D might be TRBD1 (6 bases). The CDR3 has 15 residues. Trimming left V 3 bases short and J 3 bases short, with 12 bases between. Germline V CDR1 and CDR2: DFQATT, SNEGSKA (reference sequence).

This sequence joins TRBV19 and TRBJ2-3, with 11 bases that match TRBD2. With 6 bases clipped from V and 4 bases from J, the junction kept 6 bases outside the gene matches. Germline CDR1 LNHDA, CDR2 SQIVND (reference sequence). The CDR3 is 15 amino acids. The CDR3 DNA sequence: TGTGCCAGTAGGGTAGCGGGAGGGCTGGCAGATACGCAGTATTTT. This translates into CASRVAGGLADTQYF. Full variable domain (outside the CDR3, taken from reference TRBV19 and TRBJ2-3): DGGITQSPKYLFRKEGQNVTLSCEQNLNHDAMYWYRQDPGQGLRLIYYSQIVNDFQKGDIAEGYSVSREKKESFPLTVTSAQKNPTAFYLCASRVAGGLADTQYFGPGTRLTVL.